The 14 T cell receptor beta chains listed next were all sequenced from one sample in a study of shared clonotypes between healthy human individuals. Naive CD8 isolation took CD45RO-negative cells positively selected for CCR7 and excluded terminally differentiated effector memory CD45RA+ cells. Clones were read by immunoSEQ multiplex PCR, and TCRdb kept only the in-frame ones, dropping some. Of around 1.9 million clones listed, around 93% are singletons. Sequenced sample: naive CD8+ T cells from PBMCs. These receptors all come from a man in his late teens or twenties in good health. Some clones in this sample may be carry-over from other donors' samples.

The gene calls are TRBV27 and TRBJ2-2, with no clear D. Per germline, CDR1 MNHEY and CDR2 SMNVEV (reference sequence). V lost 7 bases and J 1 base, leaving 16 bases between the germline ends. The CDR3 runs 16 residues. CDR3 DNA sequence: TGTGCCAGCACCCTTCGTTCCGGATGGAACACCGGGGAGCTGTTTTTT. Protein product: CASTLRSGWNTGELFF.

Worth noting for this clone: Other DNA sequences of this sample code for an identical CDR3. The chain carries TRBV11-2 and TRBJ2-7; D is undetermined. V lost 5 bases and J lost 2, with 10 bases in between. Germline V gene lookup returns CDR1 SGHAT and CDR2 FQNNGV. The CDR3 extends over 13 amino acids. The CDR3 region has the DNA TGTGCCAGCAGCCCCCGGACGGCCTACGAGCAGTACTTC. It codes for CASSPRTAYEQYF.

The chain carries TRBV7-9 and TRBJ2-1; 7 positions agree with TRBD2. From germline, CDR1 is SEHNR and CDR2 FQNEAQ (reference sequence). CDR3 length equals 15 residues. Losses at the gene ends were 1 base for V and 5 bases for J; bases not matched to a gene: 5. The DNA for the CDR3 is TGTGCCAGCAGCTTAGGGGGGGACTATGACAATGAGCAGTTCTTC. Translating gives CASSLGGDYDNEQFF. Full variable domain (rest looked up from reference TRBV7-9 and TRBJ2-1): DTGVSQNPRHKITKRGQNVTFRCDPISEHNRLYWYRQTLGQGPEFLTYFQNEAQLEKSRLLSDRFSAERPKGSFSTLEIQRTEQGDSAMYLCASSLGGDYDNEQFFGPGTRLTVL.

The chain couples TRBV7-9 to TRBJ2-2; D possibly corresponds to TRBD2 (6 bases). Trimming cost V 8 bases and J 6 bases, with 10 bases left between them. CDR3 length: 12 amino acids. Germline V gene lookup returns CDR1 SEHNR and CDR2 FQNEAQ (reference sequence). In DNA form, the CDR3 reads TGTGCCAGCGGCCGGGGGTCCGGGGAGCTGTTTTTT. The encoded protein is CASGRGSGELFF.

The genes are TRBV13 and TRBJ2-1; TRBD2 matches at 12 bases. This CDR3 region has 15 residues. The germline gives CDR1 PRHDT, CDR2 FYEKMQ (reference sequence). V shed 5 bases and J 5 bases; nucleotides not matched to a gene: 4. The CDR3 bases are TGTGCCAGCAGCAGTCGGACTAGCGGGAACAATGAGCAGTTCTTC. Its translation is CASSSRTSGNNEQFF.

About this clone: The junction departs from germline at one end; a sequencing error may be responsible. The chain is built from TRBV11-2 and TRBJ1-2, with a tentative D call TRBD1 (5 bases). Germline V lookup: CDR1 SGHAT, CDR2 FQNNGV. The CDR3 covers 17 residues. This CDR3 is CASSLEGTQISNYGYTF. For the CDR3, the DNA is TGTGCCAGCAGCCTAGAGGGGACTCAGATTTCTAACTATGGCTACACCTTC.

The chain links TRBV7-9 to TRBJ1-1; 10 bases map to TRBD1. Germline lookup yields CDR1 SEHNR and CDR2 FQNEAQ (reference sequence). V lost 4 bases to trimming and J lost 6 bases; unmatched junction nucleotides: 2. There are 13 residues in the CDR3. As DNA, the CDR3 is TGTGCCAGCAGCTGGGGACAGGGGTCTGAAGCTTTCTTT. As protein: CASSWGQGSEAFF.

This clone showed up just once. This sequence joins TRBV19 and TRBJ1-5; D might be TRBD1 (5 bases). The V gene's germline CDR1 is LNHDA and CDR2 SQIVND (reference sequence). V lost 3 bases to trimming and J lost 11 bases, with 20 bases between them. This CDR3 has 15 amino acids. CDR3: CASSMGQGGAPAQHF. The CDR3, as DNA: TGTGCCAGTAGTATGGGGCAAGGAGGGGCCCCGGCCCAGCATTTT. The whole variable domain, filled in from reference TRBV19 and TRBJ1-5, reads DGGITQSPKYLFRKEGQNVTLSCEQNLNHDAMYWYRQDPGQGLRLIYYSQIVNDFQKGDIAEGYSVSREKKESFPLTVTSAQKNPTAFYLCASSMGQGGAPAQHFGDGTRLSIL.

The sample holds one count of this clone. CDR3 in amino acids: CASSHPSGPSYNEQFF. Written as DNA, the CDR3 is TGCGCCAGCAGCCACCCTAGCGGGCCATCCTACAATGAGCAGTTCTTC. The chain employs TRBV4-1 and TRBJ2-1, with 8 nucleotides matching TRBD2. Trimming at V came to 3 bases and at J to 1 base, leaving 5 bases not matched to a gene. The CDR3 runs 16 residues. The germline CDR1 and CDR2 sequences are MGHRA and YSYEKL.

The chain couples TRBV29-1 to TRBJ1-3; no clear D gene. The germline V and J ends were trimmed by 5 bases and 0 bases, with 5 bases remaining between them. There are 12 residues in the CDR3. Looked up from germline, CDR1 is SQVTM and CDR2 is ANQGSEA. CDR3 bases: TGCAGCGTTCAACGCTCTGGAAACACCATATATTTT. Translation: CSVQRSGNTIYF.

The rearrangement joins TRBV18 to TRBJ2-1, with 13 bases that match TRBD2. Germline values: CDR1 KGHSH, CDR2 LQKENI. This CDR3 region has 15 residues. V dropped 3 bases and J dropped 7; count of bases not matched to a gene: 3. CDR3 DNA sequence: TGTGCCAGCTCACCCCCGACTAGCGGGAGGAATGAGCAGTTCTTC. Its protein is CASSPPTSGRNEQFF.

J is TRBJ1-4 and V is TRBV9, with D possibly being TRBD1 (6 bases). The CDR3 is made up of 15 amino acids. V was cut by 6 bases and J by 7 bases, with 19 bases left in between. Germline V CDR1 and CDR2: SGDLS, YYNGEE. The CDR3 DNA reads TGTGCCAGCACCGAAGGGGGGGGGCTTAGTGAAAAACTGTTTTTT. The encoded protein is CASTEGGGLSEKLFF.

In regard to this clone: In the same sample, other DNA sequences code for this CDR3. The rearrangement uses TRBV28 and TRBJ1-1, with D tentatively TRBD1 (5 bases). The CDR3 covers 15 residues. The V and J ends lost 3 bases and 1 base respectively, with 12 bases between them. CDR1 is MDHEN and CDR2 is SYDVKM in the germline V gene. The CDR3 is CASSFRWGGNTEAFF. The CDR3 DNA sequence: TGTGCCAGCAGTTTCAGGTGGGGGGGGAACACTGAAGCTTTCTTT.

This chain uses TRBV4-1 with TRBJ2-5, with 7 bases aligning to TRBD1. The V gene's germline CDR1 is MGHRA and CDR2 YSYEKL. The CDR3 extends over 15 amino acids. The junction had 5 bases not matched to a gene; V was cut back by 0 bases and J by 4 bases. In DNA form, the CDR3 reads TGCGCCAGCAGCCAAGAGTTCGACAGGGCAGAGACCCAGTACTTC. Amino acid sequence: CASSQEFDRAETQYF.